One and the same sample provided the 5 T cell receptor beta chains below, sequenced in a study of cytomegalovirus exposure and HLA in healthy donors. Measured with immunoSEQ multiplex PCR; TCRdb has only the in-frame clones, and not every one. The sample shows some 270,000 clones, 80% to 90% of them seen only once. Sequenced input: PBMCs. The receptors shown here come from a woman under 30 in good health and CMV-seronegative.

This rearrangement joins TRBV27 to TRBJ2-5, with TRBD1 matching over 9 bases. With V trimmed by 5 bases and J by 4 bases, 5 bases remained unmatched. CDR3 length: 14 amino acids. Looked up from germline, CDR1 is MNHEY and CDR2 is SMNVEV (reference sequence). CDR3 nucleotides: TGTGCCAGCAGTGAGACAGGGGGGTTAGAGACCCAGTACTTC. This codes for CASSETGGLETQYF.

The CDR3 coding sequence is TGTGCCAGCAGCTCCCAGGGGGTAACCTACGAGCAGTACTTC. Protein product: CASSSQGVTYEQYF. The chain couples TRBV7-8 to TRBJ2-7; TRBD1 matches at 7 bases. Unmatched junction bases numbered 5, after V lost 4 bases and J lost 2 bases. The CDR3 runs to 14 residues. The V gene's germline CDR1 is SGHVS and CDR2 FQNEAQ.

The CDR3 region is CASSFDIMNTEAFF. DNA of the CDR3: TGTGCCAGCAGTTTTGACATAATGAACACTGAAGCTTTCTTT. The rearrangement links TRBV6-5 to TRBJ1-1; D is ambiguous. With 4 bases removed from V and 0 bases from J, the gap between germline ends came to 9 bases. CDR1 is MNHEY, CDR2 SVGAGI, per germline. This CDR3 region has 14 residues.

The chain employs TRBV29-1 and TRBJ2-7, with 9 bases identical to TRBD2. V shed 7 bases and J 3 bases; nucleotides not matched to a gene: 7. Germline V gene sequence: CDR1 SQVTM, CDR2 ANQGSEA. The CDR3 length is 13 residues. CDR3 bases: TGCAGCGCTGGGACTAGCCTCGTCTACGAGCAGTACTTC. This translates into CSAGTSLVYEQYF.

This chain connects TRBV7-8 to TRBJ1-4; 9 bases are shared with TRBD1. CDR1 is SGHVS, CDR2 FQNEAQ, per germline. Unmatched junction bases numbered 12, after V lost 4 bases and J lost 9 bases. CDR3 length equals 16 residues. The CDR3 DNA sequence: TGTGCCAGCAGCTCGGATTCCCCGGACAGGGGTAAAAAACTGTTTTTT. Translating gives CASSSDSPDRGKKLFF.